The 17 T cell receptor beta chains presented below share a single source sample, sequenced in a study of blood T cell repertoires in COVID-19 (dated by TCRdb to the early 2020s). Preparation of the library involved the immunoSEQ multiplex PCR assay. Drawn from immuneACCESS, this table holds only the in-frame rearrangements with V and J called that TCRdb kept. Clones are partly lost; checked studies trace under half to an unresolved V gene and leave the rest unexplained. This sample gives about 250,000 clones in total; over 65% of them show up just once. More than 2.5% of the sample is held by the ten biggest clonotypes. Sample: peripheral blood. The source is a woman aged 80 or over with acute or convalescent COVID-19.

The chain carries TRBV11-1 and TRBJ2-2; possibly TRBD1 for D (6 bases). The CDR3 length is 15 residues. Germline V gene lookup returns CDR1 SGHAT and CDR2 FQDESV (reference sequence). The ends were cut back, 5 bases at V and 6 bases at J, with 16 bases in the middle. CDR3 nucleotide sequence: TGTGCCAGCAGCCTACAACCAGGGGTGGCCGGGGAGCTGTTTTTT. Translating it yields CASSLQPGVAGELFF.

The rearrangement uses TRBV11-3 and TRBJ2-3; 9 bases agree with TRBD1. The CDR3 runs 18 residues. V was clipped by 1 base and J by 1 base; unmatched bases: 9. Per germline, CDR1 SGHNT and CDR2 YENEEA. CDR3 region: CASSLGDRVGKGTDTQYF. Here the CDR3 DNA reads TGTGCCAGCAGCTTAGGGGACAGGGTTGGGAAGGGCACAGATACGCAGTATTTT.

The chain is built from TRBV7-2 and TRBJ2-1, with 8 bases that match TRBD2. The CDR3 runs 14 residues. The germline V gene has CDR1 SGHTA and CDR2 FQGNSA. After removal of 10 bases from V and 2 bases from J, the junction contained 7 bases not matched to a gene. The CDR3: CATGRGETYNEQFF. The CDR3 region has the DNA TGTGCCACCGGGCGGGGGGAAACCTACAATGAGCAGTTCTTC.

This sequence joins TRBV7-2 and TRBJ1-2, with D perhaps matching TRBD1 (5 bases). CDR1 SGHTA and CDR2 FQGNSA come from the germline V gene. Trimming pared 1 base from V and 8 bases from J, leaving 17 bases between. This CDR3 has 15 residues. CDR3 DNA sequence: TGTGCCAGCAGCTTAGGGCAGGCAGGGAAGGGAGGCTACACCTTC. It codes for CASSLGQAGKGGYTF.

CDR3: CASSQTGGASYGYTF. The CDR3 nucleotides are TGTGCCAGCTCGCAAACAGGGGGCGCGAGCTATGGCTACACCTTC. The V gene is TRBV18, the J gene TRBJ1-2; 9 nucleotides agree with TRBD1. V gave up 6 bases and J gave up 4 bases; unmatched junction bases: 9. Per germline, CDR1 KGHSH and CDR2 LQKENI. The CDR3 extends over 15 amino acids.

CDR3 DNA sequence: TGTGCCACCAGCAGAGCCCAGGGAAGAGCGCAGCCCCAGCATTTT. Encoded protein: CATSRAQGRAQPQHF. The J gene is TRBJ1-5, the V gene TRBV15; D perhaps matches TRBD1 (5 bases). Germline CDR1 and CDR2: LNHNV and YYDKDF (reference sequence). Deletions cut 1 base from V and 7 bases from J, with 14 bases between. The CDR3 runs to 15 residues. The variable domain in full, completed from reference TRBV15 and TRBJ1-5, reads DAMVIQNPRYQVTQFGKPVTLSCSQTLNHNVMYWYQQKSSQAPKLLFHYYDKDFNNEADTPDNFQSRRPNTSFCFLDIRSPGLGDTAMYLCATSRAQGRAQPQHFGDGTRLSIL.

V gene TRBV6-2 or TRBV6-3 combines with J gene TRBJ2-7; D call uncertain. Trimming removed 2 bases at V and 3 bases at J, with 8 bases between. Germline values: CDR1 MNHEY, CDR2 SVGEGT. This CDR3 is 13 amino acids long. Written as DNA, the CDR3 is TGTGCCAGCAGTTACACTGGAGTCTACGAGCAGTACTTC. It yields the protein CASSYTGVYEQYF.

The chain couples TRBV7-9 to TRBJ1-2; D is undetermined. The germline CDR1 and CDR2 sequences are SEHNR and FQNEAQ (reference sequence). Deletions cut 3 bases from V and 2 bases from J, with 13 bases between. The CDR3 is made up of 15 amino acids. The DNA for the CDR3 is TGTGCCAGCAGCTTCCTCAGTGCTAGGAACTATGGCTACACCTTC. Translated: CASSFLSARNYGYTF.

This clone occurred a few times. The chain combines TRBV6-5 with TRBJ1-6; TRBD1 matches at 8 bases. The germline V gene has CDR1 MNHEY and CDR2 SVGAGI. The V segment lost 8 bases and the J segment 13 bases; nucleotides outside the gene matches: 13. This CDR3 comprises 14 residues. CDR3 bases: TGTGCCAGCGGACTTACAGGGGGGAGAGGCCCCCTCCACTTT. This gives the protein CASGLTGGRGPLHF.

In this sample, this clone turned up once. The chain links TRBV4-1 to TRBJ2-3; D is unclear. The ends were cut back, 2 bases at V and 5 bases at J, with 11 bases in the middle. The CDR3 runs to 14 residues. Germline V gives CDR1 MGHRA, CDR2 YSYEKL. As DNA, the CDR3 is TGCGCCAGCAGCCAACCCCAGCAGGAAGATACGCAGTATTTT. It translates to CASSQPQQEDTQYF.

V and J are TRBV15 and TRBJ2-1; a possible D gene is TRBD2 (7 bases). Germline CDR1 reads LNHNV; CDR2 reads YYDKDF (reference sequence). Trimming shortened V by 0 bases and J by 8 bases, and 17 bases separated the two germline ends. The CDR3 is 16 residues long. CDR3 sequence (DNA): TGTGCCACCAGCAGAGATAGCGGGCAGGGGTTCGATGAGCAGTTCTTC. This translates into CATSRDSGQGFDEQFF. The full variable domain, in which reference TRBV15 and TRBJ2-1 provide the parts outside the CDR3, is DAMVIQNPRYQVTQFGKPVTLSCSQTLNHNVMYWYQQKSSQAPKLLFHYYDKDFNNEADTPDNFQSRRPNTSFCFLDIRSPGLGDTAMYLCATSRDSGQGFDEQFFGPGTRLTVL.

This clone was observed once. The V gene is TRBV11-2, the J gene TRBJ1-6; D is ambiguous. V dropped 2 bases and J dropped 5 bases, with 4 bases sitting between them. The CDR3 is made up of 13 amino acids. CDR1 and CDR2 (germline): SGHAT, FQNNGV. This chain's CDR3 is CASSLTDNSPLHF. CDR3 coding DNA: TGTGCCAGCAGCTTAACAGATAATTCACCCCTCCACTTT.

The chain is built from TRBV10-1 and TRBJ2-7; unclear D gene. Trimming pared 10 bases from V and 0 bases from J, leaving 16 bases between. The CDR3 covers 14 residues. Germline V gene lookup returns CDR1 WNHNN and CDR2 SYGVQD (reference sequence). The CDR3 reads CATTYRVSSYEQYF. Written as DNA, the CDR3 is TGCGCCACCACCTACCGGGTCAGCTCCTACGAGCAGTACTTC.

This clone turned up a few times. The V and J genes are TRBV29-1 and TRBJ2-3; 7 nucleotides match TRBD2. The CDR3 runs to 13 residues. Trimming at V came to 3 bases and at J to 3 bases, leaving 3 bases not matched to a gene. The germline CDR1 and CDR2 sequences are SQVTM and ANQGSEA. The CDR3 DNA follows: TGCAGCGTTGACAGGGAGGGGACAGATACGCAGTATTTT. Its protein is CSVDREGTDTQYF.

This sequence joins TRBV3-1 (or the pseudogene TRBV3-2) and TRBJ2-5, with 8 bases aligning to TRBD1. CDR1 is LGHDT and CDR2 is YNNKEL in the germline V gene (reference sequence). V lost 1 base to trimming and J lost 5 bases; unmatched junction nucleotides: 6. The CDR3 runs to 15 residues. CDR3 region: CASSQGDRGWETQYF. The CDR3 DNA follows: TGTGCCAGCAGCCAAGGAGACAGGGGCTGGGAGACCCAGTACTTC.

V and J are TRBV2 and TRBJ2-6; unclear D gene. V was trimmed by 4 bases and J by 2 bases, leaving 6 bases between them. This CDR3 comprises 14 residues. Per the germline V gene, CDR1 is SNHLY and CDR2 is FYNNEI. CDR3 nucleotide sequence: TGTGCCAGCAGTGCAACAGCTGGGGCCAACGTCCTGACTTTC. Encoded protein: CASSATAGANVLTF. Full variable domain (remainder filled in from reference TRBV2 and TRBJ2-6): EPEVTQTPSHQVTQMGQEVILRCVPISNHLYFYWYRQILGQKVEFLVSFYNNEISEKSEIFDDQFSVERPDGSNFTLKIRSTKLEDSAMYFCASSATAGANVLTFGAGSRLTVL.

This clone came up a few times. This chain uses TRBV11-2 with TRBJ1-1, with D possibly matching TRBD1 (6 bases). Trimming cost V 6 bases and J 1 base, with 18 bases left between them. Germline V CDR1 and CDR2: SGHAT, FQNNGV. The CDR3 has 16 residues. CDR3 DNA: TGTGCCAGCAGGCTCACGGGACAAGGAAGGAACACTGAAGCTTTCTTT. Residues: CASRLTGQGRNTEAFF.